This entry describes one T cell receptor (beta chain). Its antigen specificity is not known. This may be a read error: a much more frequent sequence differs by one nucleotide. This specimen belongs to a study of early T cells in non-severe SARS-CoV-2 infection (dated by TCRdb to about 2021). Regarding the complete study: TCR sequencing used bulk RNA from unsorted whole blood, so alpha and beta chains could not be paired. Broader findings and caveats from the paper: Matching against VDJdb was skewed toward anti-spike CD8 responses, likely underestimated virus-specific expansions, and missed private and CD4 specificities.

CDR1 and CDR2 were assigned from the germline V gene as SGHTA and FQGNSA. There are 13 amino acids in the CDR3, from cysteine to phenylalanine inclusive. Here the CDR3 DNA is all that survives: 39 bases in frame from base 1. Libraries were built with 5' RACE. Sequencing was performed on a NextSeq 500. To correct for sequencing error and PCR bias, the TCR library protocol tagged individual cDNA molecules with unique molecular identifiers. Both TCR alpha and beta chains were sequenced, and tight co-correlation was observed between alpha and beta sequence abundances in each sample. As for how the authors treated the data: V gene, J gene and CDR3 annotation of TCR sequences was performed with Decombinator V4. Expanded TCRs were defined as changing significantly between any two time points under a Poisson model with p below 0.0001. TCR abundances were normalised to the total number of TCRs sequenced in each sample and reported as counts per million. MAIT TCRs were defined by TRAV1-2 paired with TRAJ12, TRAJ20 or TRAJ33, and iNKT TCRs by TRAV10 paired with TRAJ18. A search of VDJdb, accessed on 1 November 2021, was run for TCRs annotated to CMV, EBV and SARS-CoV-2, with TCRs annotated for multiple antigens excluded. The public sequencing data were trimmed at Q25 with fastp and processed into clonotypes with MiXCR by TCRdb, which kept only in-frame beta chains. Identical CDR3 proteins give one entry, which carries the most common genes and DNA. The V and J calls follow TCRdb's processing rather than the paper's. This sample is represented by tens of thousands of distinct CDR3 sequences; 9.5% to 13% of them were singletons. Under 10% of the sample lies in the top ten.

Set within a cohort of healthcare workers in London, UK, this nested case-control study involved weekly PCR testing of nasopharyngeal swabs along with blood sampling. Healthcare workers were recruited between 23 and 31 March 2020, during the week of the UK lockdown, and were followed weekly for up to roughly 16 weeks. In this chain, TRBV7-2 is recombined with TRBJ2-3, with no D gene named confidently. The source is an adult who was a healthcare worker with PCR-confirmed SARS-CoV-2 infection or an uninfected control (not recorded which). The starting material was whole blood, obtained at baseline. DNA sequence: TGTGCCAGCAGCTTGGGTTACACAGATACGCGGTATTTT. Its amino acids are CASSLGYTDTRYF.